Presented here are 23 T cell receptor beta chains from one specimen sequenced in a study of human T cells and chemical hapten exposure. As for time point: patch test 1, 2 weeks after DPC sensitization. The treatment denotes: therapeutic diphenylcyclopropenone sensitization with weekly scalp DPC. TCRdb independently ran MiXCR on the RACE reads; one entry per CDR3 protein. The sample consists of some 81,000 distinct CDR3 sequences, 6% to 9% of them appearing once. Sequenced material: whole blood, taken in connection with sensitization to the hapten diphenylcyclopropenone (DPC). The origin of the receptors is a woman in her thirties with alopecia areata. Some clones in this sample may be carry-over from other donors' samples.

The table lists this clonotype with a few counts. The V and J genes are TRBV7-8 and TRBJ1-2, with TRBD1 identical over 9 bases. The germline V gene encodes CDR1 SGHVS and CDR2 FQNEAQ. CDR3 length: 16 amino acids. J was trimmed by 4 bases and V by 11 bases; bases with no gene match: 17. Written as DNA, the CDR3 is TGTGCCGCGAGCCGGGACAGGGCAGGCGAGGGCTATGGCTACACCTTC. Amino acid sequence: CAASRDRAGEGYGYTF.

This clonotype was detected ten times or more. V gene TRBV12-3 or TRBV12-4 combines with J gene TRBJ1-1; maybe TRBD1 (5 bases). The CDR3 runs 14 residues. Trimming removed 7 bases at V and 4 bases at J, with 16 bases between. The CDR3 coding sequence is TGTGCCAGCAAACGGGGTGGGGGGACCACTGAAGCTTTCTTT. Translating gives CASKRGGGTTEAFF.

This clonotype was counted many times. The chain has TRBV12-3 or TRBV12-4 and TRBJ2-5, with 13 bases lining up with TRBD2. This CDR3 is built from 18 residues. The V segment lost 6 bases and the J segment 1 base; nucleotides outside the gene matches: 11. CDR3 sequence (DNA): TGTGCCAGCAGCCGGACTAGCGGGGGCCGCCACCTCCAAGAGACCCAGTACTTC. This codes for CASSRTSGGRHLQETQYF.

For the CDR3, the DNA is TGTGCCAGCAGCAACGGGCCTTACGGGACAGCCAACACTGAAGCTTTCTTT. The encoded protein is CASSNGPYGTANTEAFF. This sequence joins TRBV21-1 and TRBJ1-1; whether TRBD1, the table's D call, matches the DNA was not checked. TRBV21-1 represents a pseudogene. This CDR3 has 17 residues.

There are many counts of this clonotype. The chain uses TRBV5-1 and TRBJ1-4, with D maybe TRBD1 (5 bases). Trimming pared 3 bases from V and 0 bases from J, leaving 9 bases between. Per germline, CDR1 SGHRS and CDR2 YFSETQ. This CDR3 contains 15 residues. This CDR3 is CASSSQDATNEKLFF. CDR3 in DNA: TGCGCCAGCAGCTCACAGGATGCAACTAATGAAAAACTGTTTTTT. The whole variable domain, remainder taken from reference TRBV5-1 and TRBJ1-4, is KAGVTQTPRYLIKTRGQQVTLSCSPISGHRSVSWYQQTPGQGLQFLFEYFSETQRNKGNFPGRFSGRQFSNSRSEMNVSTLELGDSALYLCASSSQDATNEKLFFGSGTQLSVL.

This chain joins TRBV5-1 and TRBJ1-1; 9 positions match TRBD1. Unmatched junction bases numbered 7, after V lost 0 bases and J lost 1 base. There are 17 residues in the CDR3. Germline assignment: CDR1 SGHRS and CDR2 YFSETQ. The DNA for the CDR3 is TGCGCCAGCAGCTTGGCATTCGGACAGGGGCGGAACACTGAAGCTTTCTTT. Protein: CASSLAFGQGRNTEAFF.

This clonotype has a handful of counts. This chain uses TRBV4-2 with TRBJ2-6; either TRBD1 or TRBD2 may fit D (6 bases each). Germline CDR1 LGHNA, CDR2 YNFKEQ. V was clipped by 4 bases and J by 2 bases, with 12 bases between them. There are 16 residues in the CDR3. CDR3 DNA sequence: TGTGCCAGCAGCCCTGAGGAGGGGGCTGGGGCCAACGTCCTGACTTTC. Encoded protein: CASSPEEGAGANVLTF.

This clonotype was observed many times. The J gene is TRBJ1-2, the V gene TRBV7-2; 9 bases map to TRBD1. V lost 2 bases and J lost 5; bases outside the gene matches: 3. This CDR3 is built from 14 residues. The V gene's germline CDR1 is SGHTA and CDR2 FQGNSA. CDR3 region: CASSLQGQGYGYTF. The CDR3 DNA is TGTGCCAGCAGCTTACAGGGACAGGGTTATGGCTACACCTTC.

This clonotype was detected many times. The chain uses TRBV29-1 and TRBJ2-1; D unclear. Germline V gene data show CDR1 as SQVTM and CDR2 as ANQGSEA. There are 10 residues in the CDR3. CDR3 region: CSLGDNEQFF. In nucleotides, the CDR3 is TGCAGTCTTGGGGACAATGAGCAGTTCTTC.

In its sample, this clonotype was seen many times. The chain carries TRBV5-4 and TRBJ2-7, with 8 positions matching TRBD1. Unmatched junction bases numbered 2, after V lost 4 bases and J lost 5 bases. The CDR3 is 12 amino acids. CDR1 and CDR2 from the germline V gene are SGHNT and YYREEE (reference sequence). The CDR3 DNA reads TGTGCCAGCAGCCGACAGGGGAACGAGCAGTACTTC. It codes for CASSRQGNEQYF.

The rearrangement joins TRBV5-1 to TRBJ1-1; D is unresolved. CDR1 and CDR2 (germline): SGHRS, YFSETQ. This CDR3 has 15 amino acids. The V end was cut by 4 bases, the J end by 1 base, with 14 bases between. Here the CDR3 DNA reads TGCGCCAGCAGCCCGTGGGGAGGATCGAACACTGAAGCTTTCTTT. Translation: CASSPWGGSNTEAFF.

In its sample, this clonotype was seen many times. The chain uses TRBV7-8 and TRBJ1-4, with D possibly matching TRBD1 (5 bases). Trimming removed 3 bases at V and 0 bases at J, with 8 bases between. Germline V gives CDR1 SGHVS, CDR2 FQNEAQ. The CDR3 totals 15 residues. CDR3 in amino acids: CASSFQTATNEKLFF. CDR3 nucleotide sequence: TGTGCCAGCAGCTTCCAGACAGCAACTAATGAAAAACTGTTTTTT.

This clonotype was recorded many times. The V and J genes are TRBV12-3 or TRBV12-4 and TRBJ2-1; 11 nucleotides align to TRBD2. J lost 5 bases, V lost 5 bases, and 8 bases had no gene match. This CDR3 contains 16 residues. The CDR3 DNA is TGTGCCAGCAGTCCTACGACTAGCGGGGCAAACAATGAGCAGTTCTTC. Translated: CASSPTTSGANNEQFF.

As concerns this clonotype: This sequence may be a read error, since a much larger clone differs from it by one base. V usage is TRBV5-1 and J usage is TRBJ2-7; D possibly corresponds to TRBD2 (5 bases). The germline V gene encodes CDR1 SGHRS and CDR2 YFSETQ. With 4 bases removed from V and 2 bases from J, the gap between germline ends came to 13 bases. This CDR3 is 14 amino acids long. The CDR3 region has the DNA TGCGCCAGCAGCACGACGGTGCGGGCCTACGAGCAGTACTTC. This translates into CASSTTVRAYEQYF.

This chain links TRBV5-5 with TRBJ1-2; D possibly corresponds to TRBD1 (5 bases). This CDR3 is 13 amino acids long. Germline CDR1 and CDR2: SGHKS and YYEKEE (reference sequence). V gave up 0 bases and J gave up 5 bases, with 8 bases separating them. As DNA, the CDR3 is TGTGCCAGCAGCTTGGCGGACACTTATGGCTACACCTTC. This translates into CASSLADTYGYTF.

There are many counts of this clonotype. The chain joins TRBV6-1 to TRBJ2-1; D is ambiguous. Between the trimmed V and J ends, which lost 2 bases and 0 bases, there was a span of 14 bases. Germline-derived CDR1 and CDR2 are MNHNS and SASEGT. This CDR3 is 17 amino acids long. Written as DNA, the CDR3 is TGTGCCAGCAGTGAACCGGGCGATTCGAGCTCCTACAATGAGCAGTTCTTC. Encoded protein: CASSEPGDSSSYNEQFF.

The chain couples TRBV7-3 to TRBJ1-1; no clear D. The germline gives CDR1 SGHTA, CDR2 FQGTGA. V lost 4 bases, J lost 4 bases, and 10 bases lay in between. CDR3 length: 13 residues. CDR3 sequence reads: CASSCQDGTEAFF. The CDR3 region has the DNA TGTGCCAGCAGCTGCCAGGACGGCACTGAAGCTTTCTTT.

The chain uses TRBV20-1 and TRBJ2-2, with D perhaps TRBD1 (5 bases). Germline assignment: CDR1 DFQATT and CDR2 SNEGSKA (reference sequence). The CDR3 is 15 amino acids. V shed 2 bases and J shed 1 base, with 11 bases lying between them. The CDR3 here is CSARNRQWNTGELFF. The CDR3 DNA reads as TGCAGTGCTAGAAATCGACAGTGGAACACCGGGGAGCTGTTTTTT.

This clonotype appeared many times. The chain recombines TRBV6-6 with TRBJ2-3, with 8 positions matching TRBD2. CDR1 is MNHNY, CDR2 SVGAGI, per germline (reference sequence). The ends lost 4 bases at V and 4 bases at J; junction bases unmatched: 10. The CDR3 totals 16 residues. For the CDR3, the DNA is TGTGCCAGCAGTTCTATAGCGGGGAAGGGTGCAGATACGCAGTATTTT. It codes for CASSSIAGKGADTQYF.

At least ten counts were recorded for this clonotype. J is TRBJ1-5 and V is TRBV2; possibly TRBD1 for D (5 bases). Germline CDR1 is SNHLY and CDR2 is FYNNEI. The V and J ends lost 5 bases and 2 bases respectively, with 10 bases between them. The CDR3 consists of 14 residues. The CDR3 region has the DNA TGTGCCAGCAGTCCAGGGAGGGGCAATCAGCCCCAGCATTTT. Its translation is CASSPGRGNQPQHF.

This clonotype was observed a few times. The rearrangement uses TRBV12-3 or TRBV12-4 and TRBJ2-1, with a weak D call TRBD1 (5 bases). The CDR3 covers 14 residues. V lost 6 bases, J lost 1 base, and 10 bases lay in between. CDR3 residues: CASREGESYNEQFF. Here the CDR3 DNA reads TGTGCCAGCAGGGAAGGGGAATCCTACAATGAGCAGTTCTTC.

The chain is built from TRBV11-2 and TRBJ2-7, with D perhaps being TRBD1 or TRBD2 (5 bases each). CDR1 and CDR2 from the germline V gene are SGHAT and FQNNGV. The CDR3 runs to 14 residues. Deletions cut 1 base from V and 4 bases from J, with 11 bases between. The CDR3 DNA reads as TGTGCCAGCAGCTTAGGTGGCAGGGAGTACGAGCAGTACTTC. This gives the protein CASSLGGREYEQYF.

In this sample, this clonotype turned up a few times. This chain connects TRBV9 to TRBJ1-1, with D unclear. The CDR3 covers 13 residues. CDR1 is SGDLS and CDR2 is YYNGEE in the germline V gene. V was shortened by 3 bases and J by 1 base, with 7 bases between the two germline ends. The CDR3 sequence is CASSGEQNTEAFF. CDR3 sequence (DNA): TGTGCCAGCAGCGGAGAACAGAACACTGAAGCTTTCTTT.